This TCR beta chain is drawn from a study of T cells in Graves' hyperthyroidism and ophthalmopathy. This clonotype was picked up many times. CDR1 is WNHNN and CDR2 is SYGVQD in the germline V gene (reference sequence). The CDR3 sequence is 13 residues long. The V end lost 9 bases, the J end lost 0 bases, and 11 bases lay between the germline ends. It was considered stable Graves' hyperthyroidism when ophthalmopathy did not progress within 18 months. Researchers barred patients who had uncontrolled infection, other autoimmune disease, pregnancy or lactation. The diagnoses drew upon clinical symptoms, serum thyroxine and TRAb, thyroid ultrasound and orbital computed tomography. TCR beta CDR3 regions were amplified from RNA transcripts. TCR CDR3 underwent first-round RT-PCR with the HTBI primer set. TCRdb ran MiXCR on the multiplex PCR reads and lists one entry per CDR3 protein. Of 610,000 or so distinct CDR3 sequences in the sample, about half were seen once.

The sequencing sample was made of peripheral blood or thyroid tissue (not recorded which). The J gene is TRBJ1-2, the V gene TRBV10-1, with D tentatively TRBD1 (6 bases). This clonotype originated in a woman aged 18-29 years with Graves' hyperthyroidism. CDR3 residues: CARQGLSNYGYTF. DNA for the CDR3: TGCGCCAGACAGGGACTGTCTAACTATGGCTACACCTTC.